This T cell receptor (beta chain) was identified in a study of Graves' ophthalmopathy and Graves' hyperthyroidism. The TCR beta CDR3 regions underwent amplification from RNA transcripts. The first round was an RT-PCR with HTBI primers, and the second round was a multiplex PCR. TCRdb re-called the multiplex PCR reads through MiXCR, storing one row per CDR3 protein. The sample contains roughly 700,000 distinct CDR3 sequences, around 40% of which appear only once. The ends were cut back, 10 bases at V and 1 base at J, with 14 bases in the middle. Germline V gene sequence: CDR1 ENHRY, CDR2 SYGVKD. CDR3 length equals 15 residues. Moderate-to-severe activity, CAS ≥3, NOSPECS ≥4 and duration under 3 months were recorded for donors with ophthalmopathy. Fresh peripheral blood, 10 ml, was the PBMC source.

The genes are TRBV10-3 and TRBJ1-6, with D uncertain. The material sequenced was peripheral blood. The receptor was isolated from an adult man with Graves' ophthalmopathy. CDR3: CASGRTVSYNSPLHF. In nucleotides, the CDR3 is TGTGCCAGCGGTCGGACGGTTTCCTATAATTCACCCCTCCACTTT.